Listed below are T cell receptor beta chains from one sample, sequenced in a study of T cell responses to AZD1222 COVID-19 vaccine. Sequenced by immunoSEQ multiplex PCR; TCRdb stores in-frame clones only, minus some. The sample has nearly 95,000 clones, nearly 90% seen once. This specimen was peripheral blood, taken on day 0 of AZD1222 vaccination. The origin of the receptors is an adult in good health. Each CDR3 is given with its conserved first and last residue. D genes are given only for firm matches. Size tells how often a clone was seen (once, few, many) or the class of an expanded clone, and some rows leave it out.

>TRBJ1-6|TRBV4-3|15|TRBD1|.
TGCGCCAGCAGCCTCCGGACAGGGGGATATTCACCCCTCCACTTT
CASSLRTGGYSPLHF
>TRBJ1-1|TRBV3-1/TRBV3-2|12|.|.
TGTGCCAGCAGCCAAACCTCCACTGAAGCTTTCTTT
CASSQTSTEAFF
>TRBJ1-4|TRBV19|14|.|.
TGTGCCAGTAGATGGGGACACACTAATGAAAAACTGTTTTTT
CASRWGHTNEKLFF
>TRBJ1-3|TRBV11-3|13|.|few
TGTGCCAGCAGCTCTGACAGCGGAAACACCATATATTTT
CASSSDSGNTIYF
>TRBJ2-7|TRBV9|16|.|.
TGTGCCAGCAGCGTATCGAACGGGGGAAATATATACGAGCAGTACTTC
CASSVSNGGNIYEQYF
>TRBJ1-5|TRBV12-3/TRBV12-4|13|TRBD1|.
TGTGCCAGCAGTTCGACAGGGAGACAGCCCCAGCATTTT
CASSSTGRQPQHF
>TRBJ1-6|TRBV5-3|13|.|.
TGTGCCGCCTGGAGAAGAGGTAATTCACCCCTCCACTTT
CAAWRRGNSPLHF
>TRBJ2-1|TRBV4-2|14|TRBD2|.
TGTGCCAGCAGCCAAGGACTAGCGGGGCCAGAGCAGTTCTTC
CASSQGLAGPEQFF
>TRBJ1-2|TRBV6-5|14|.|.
TGTGCCAGCAGGCCCAGGGCACTCTCGTATGGCTACACCTTC
CASRPRALSYGYTF
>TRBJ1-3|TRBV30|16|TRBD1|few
TGTGCCTGGAAGTGGGACAGGGGAGCTCCTGGAAACACCATATATTTT
CAWKWDRGAPGNTIYF
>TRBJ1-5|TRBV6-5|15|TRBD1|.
TGTGCCAGCAGTTCAGGGGGCGCGGGCAATCAGCCCCAGCATTTT
CASSSGGAGNQPQHF
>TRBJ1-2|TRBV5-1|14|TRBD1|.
TGCGCCAGCAGCTGGACAGGGGGCGAATTTGGCTACACCTTC
CASSWTGGEFGYTF
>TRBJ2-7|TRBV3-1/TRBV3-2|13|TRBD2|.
TGTGCCAGCAGCCCGGGGGGGGCCTACGAGCAGTACTTC
CASSPGGAYEQYF
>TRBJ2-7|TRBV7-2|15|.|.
TGTGCCAGCAGCTTAGGACAGGCCCTCAGCTACGAGCAGTACTTC
CASSLGQALSYEQYF
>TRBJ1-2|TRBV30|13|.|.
TGTGCCTGGTCGAGAGGAACTCCGGGTGGCTACACCTTC
CAWSRGTPGGYTF
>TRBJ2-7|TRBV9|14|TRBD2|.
TGTGCCAGCAGCGTAGCTAGCGGGGGTTACGAGCAGTACTTC
CASSVASGGYEQYF
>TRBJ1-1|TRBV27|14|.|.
TGTGCCAGCAGTTTGGAGTGGACGAACACTGAAGCTTTCTTT
CASSLEWTNTEAFF
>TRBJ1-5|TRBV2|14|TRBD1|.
TGTGCCAGCAGTGACAGGGGGTTGGGGCAGCCCCAGCATTTT
CASSDRGLGQPQHF
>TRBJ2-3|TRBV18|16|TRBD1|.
TGTGCCAGCTCACCTCTGGGACAGGGCGGCACAGATACGCAGTATTTT
CASSPLGQGGTDTQYF
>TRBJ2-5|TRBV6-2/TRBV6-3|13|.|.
TGTGCCAGCAGTGGAGGGTTCCAAGAGACCCAGTACTTC
CASSGGFQETQYF
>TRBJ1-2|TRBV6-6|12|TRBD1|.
TGTGCCAGCAGAGGACAGGCTGGTGGCTACACCTTC
CASRGQAGGYTF
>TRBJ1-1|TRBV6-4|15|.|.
TGTGCCAGCAGTGACTCGAGGGGGGGGACCACTGAAGCTTTCTTT
CASSDSRGGTTEAFF
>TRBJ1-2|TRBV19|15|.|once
TGTGCCAGTAGCAAAACGGGACCCTTTACCTATGGCTACACCTTC
CASSKTGPFTYGYTF
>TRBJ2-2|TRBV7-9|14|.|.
TGTGCCAGCAGCCACCCCTTTGAGGGCGGGGAGCTGTTTTTT
CASSHPFEGGELFF